These 23 T cell receptor beta chains were sequenced from one sample in a study of blood T cell repertoires in COVID-19. The repertoire was sequenced with immunoSEQ multiplex PCR; TCRdb's copy has only in-frame clones and lacks some. The sample consists of some 120,000 clones, 70% to 90% of them appearing once. Specimen: peripheral blood. Receptors were obtained from a man aged 50-59 years with acute or convalescent COVID-19.

The chain couples TRBV7-6 to TRBJ2-4, with 11 bases lining up with TRBD2. This CDR3 region has 21 residues. From germline, CDR1 is SGHVS and CDR2 FNYEAQ. The junction had 22 bases not matched to a gene; V was cut back by 5 bases and J by 4 bases. This CDR3 reads CASSPTLAVSGTSGQKNIQYF. The CDR3, as DNA: TGTGCCAGCAGCCCCACCTTAGCGGTCTCCGGGACTAGCGGTCAGAAAAACATTCAGTACTTC.

The chain employs TRBV6-5 and TRBJ1-5, with 7 positions matching TRBD1. CDR1 is MNHEY, CDR2 SVGAGI, per germline. The length of the CDR3 is 14 residues. Losses at the gene ends were 6 bases for V and 4 bases for J; bases not matched to a gene: 6. CDR3 sequence reads: CASSRQGRNQPQHF. In nucleotides, the CDR3 is TGTGCCAGCAGCCGACAGGGCAGAAATCAGCCCCAGCATTTT.

This chain joins TRBV3-1 (or the pseudogene TRBV3-2) and TRBJ1-5; 8 nucleotides line up with TRBD1. This CDR3 comprises 17 residues. V shed 3 bases, J shed 1 base, and the junction held 8 bases outside the gene matches. Looked up from germline, CDR1 is LGHDT and CDR2 is YNNKEL (reference sequence). The CDR3 bases are TGTGCCAGCAGCCATTCGGACAGGGCTTTCAGCAATCAGCCCCAGCATTTT. Amino acids: CASSHSDRAFSNQPQHF.

The chain links TRBV30 to TRBJ2-1, with D possibly being TRBD2 (5 bases). The V end lost 0 bases, the J end lost 8 bases, and 11 bases lay between the germline ends. The germline V gene encodes CDR1 GTSNPN and CDR2 SVGIG (reference sequence). The CDR3 spans 13 residues. The CDR3 DNA sequence: TGTGCCTGGAGTGTAGGAGGTTTTCATGAGCAGTTCTTC. Amino acids: CAWSVGGFHEQFF.

This clone was recorded only once. J is TRBJ2-3 and V is TRBV12-5, with D possibly TRBD1 on 6 matching bases. V shed 6 bases and J shed 7 bases, with 14 bases lying between them. Germline V CDR1 and CDR2: LGHNT, FRNRAP. The CDR3 is made up of 13 amino acids. The CDR3 protein is CASGNTGLNTQYF. CDR3 DNA sequence: TGTGCTAGTGGAAATACAGGGCTGAATACGCAGTATTTT.

V usage is TRBV19 and J usage is TRBJ2-7; the match to TRBD1 covers 8 bases. The CDR3 spans 14 residues. V was pared by 5 bases and J by 2 bases, with 5 bases of the junction left unmatched. CDR1 LNHDA and CDR2 SQIVND come from the germline V gene (reference sequence). The CDR3 nucleotides are TGTGCCAGTAGTTCGCGGGACAGGACCTACGAGCAGTACTTC. The encoded protein is CASSSRDRTYEQYF.

The chain uses TRBV6-5 and TRBJ2-7, with D unresolved. V was pared by 2 bases and J by 6 bases, with 11 bases between. The CDR3 runs 13 residues. The germline CDR1 and CDR2 sequences are MNHEY and SVGAGI. DNA of the CDR3: TGTGCCAGCAGTTACACGTATGCAGGCGAGCAGTACTTC. Amino acid sequence: CASSYTYAGEQYF.

This clone was seen many times. The rearrangement uses TRBV5-3 and TRBJ1-6; TRBD1 matches at 7 bases. TRBV5-3 is sorted into the ORF group, with uncertain function. CDR3 length: 18 residues. The J segment lost 2 bases and the V segment lost 5 bases, leaving 13 bases of the junction unmatched. CDR3 protein: CARRKGDDRATYNSPLHF. The CDR3 nucleotides are TGTGCCAGAAGGAAAGGGGATGACAGGGCAACCTATAATTCACCCCTCCACTTT.

Only one count was recorded for this clone. The chain combines TRBV3-1 (or the pseudogene TRBV3-2) with TRBJ1-2; the D is unclear. The germline CDR1 and CDR2 sequences are LGHDT and YNNKEL (reference sequence). With 0 bases removed from V and 8 bases from J, the gap between germline ends came to 13 bases. The CDR3 consists of 14 residues. The chain's CDR3 is CASSQDVTLGGYTF. CDR3 bases: TGTGCCAGCAGCCAAGATGTAACGCTCGGGGGCTACACCTTC.

V usage is TRBV18 and J usage is TRBJ2-7; 10 positions agree with TRBD1. Looked up from germline, CDR1 is KGHSH and CDR2 is LQKENI. With 2 bases clipped from V and 7 bases from J, the junction kept 5 bases outside the gene matches. CDR3 length equals 14 residues. The CDR3 sequence: CASSPGTGAGEQYF. CDR3 bases: TGTGCCAGCTCACCAGGGACAGGGGCTGGAGAGCAGTACTTC.

V gene TRBV5-1 combines with J gene TRBJ1-1; D is possibly TRBD1 (5 bases). The CDR3 spans 13 residues. V was clipped by 0 bases and J by 11 bases, with 14 bases between them. Per germline, CDR1 SGHRS and CDR2 YFSETQ. The CDR3 nucleotides are TGCGCCAGCAGCTTGGATAACGGCGGGGCGGCTTTCTTT. This encodes CASSLDNGGAAFF.

The CDR3 reads CASSFGSGETYEQYF. In nucleotides, the CDR3 is TGTGCCAGTAGTTTTGGGTCAGGGGAAACCTACGAGCAGTACTTC. The chain couples TRBV19 to TRBJ2-7; perhaps TRBD1 as D (6 bases). Trimming took off 5 bases at V and 2 bases at J, with 16 bases between the two ends. Germline V gene sequence: CDR1 LNHDA, CDR2 SQIVND (reference sequence). The CDR3 contains 15 residues. The whole variable domain, remainder taken from reference TRBV19 and TRBJ2-7, is DGGITQSPKYLFRKEGQNVTLSCEQNLNHDAMYWYRQDPGQGLRLIYYSQIVNDFQKGDIAEGYSVSREKKESFPLTVTSAQKNPTAFYLCASSFGSGETYEQYFGPGTRLTVT.

V gene TRBV7-9 combines with J gene TRBJ1-2, with TRBD1 matching over 7 bases. CDR3 length: 14 residues. Germline-derived CDR1 and CDR2 are SEHNR and FQNEAQ (reference sequence). V was clipped by 5 bases and J by 5 bases; unmatched bases: 8. For the CDR3, the DNA is TGTGCCAGCAGCGCCTCGTTACAGGGGTATGGCTACACCTTC. This encodes CASSASLQGYGYTF.

This chain joins TRBV27 and TRBJ2-1, with 10 positions matching TRBD2. This CDR3 has 17 residues. CDR1 MNHEY and CDR2 SMNVEV come from the germline V gene (reference sequence). The V and J ends lost 1 base and 5 bases, in that order; junction bases with no gene match: 8. In DNA, the CDR3 is TGTGCCAGCAGTTTATTGGCTAGCGGGAGAGGACACAATGAGCAGTTCTTC. This encodes CASSLLASGRGHNEQFF.

DNA for the CDR3: TGCGCCAGCAGCTTTTCGGGAGTTACAGAGCAGTACTTC. Protein product: CASSFSGVTEQYF. This chain uses TRBV5-1 with TRBJ2-7; D might be TRBD2 (6 bases). V lost 2 bases, J lost 7 bases, and 13 bases lay in between. This CDR3 is built from 13 residues. Germline V gene lookup returns CDR1 SGHRS and CDR2 YFSETQ.

This chain uses TRBV5-1 with TRBJ2-1, with 7 positions matching TRBD1. CDR1 and CDR2 from the germline V gene are SGHRS and YFSETQ. With V trimmed by 1 base and J by 10 bases, 8 bases remained unmatched. The CDR3 totals 14 residues. DNA of the CDR3: TGCGCCAGCAGCTTGATTCCAGGGGGTGGGGAGCAGTTCTTC. Encoded protein: CASSLIPGGGEQFF.

V and J are TRBV28 and TRBJ2-1; 13 bases line up with TRBD2. The CDR3 consists of 15 residues. V lost 2 bases, J lost 10 bases, and 5 bases stayed unmatched. Germline V gene data show CDR1 as MDHEN and CDR2 as SYDVKM. CDR3 in amino acids: CASSLALAGGHEQFF. The CDR3 nucleotides are TGTGCCAGCAGTTTAGCACTAGCGGGAGGGCACGAGCAGTTCTTC.

The chain employs TRBV6-5 and TRBJ2-5, with 7 positions matching TRBD1. V shed 11 bases and J 2 bases; nucleotides not matched to a gene: 8. CDR3 length equals 13 residues. Per the germline V gene, CDR1 is MNHEY and CDR2 is SVGAGI. CDR3 nucleotide sequence: TGTGCCGCAGTACAGGGGAGTCAAGAGACCCAGTACTTC. Amino acid sequence: CAAVQGSQETQYF.

This sequence joins TRBV7-9 and TRBJ2-2; D is unclear. This CDR3 is built from 14 residues. Trimming took off 5 bases at V and 0 bases at J, with 7 bases between the two ends. The germline gives CDR1 SEHNR, CDR2 FQNEAQ (reference sequence). CDR3: CASSKQANTGELFF. CDR3 DNA: TGTGCCAGCAGCAAGCAGGCGAACACCGGGGAGCTGTTTTTT.

CDR3 nucleotide sequence: TGTGCCAGCAGATCGGACAGGTACAATGAGCAGTTCTTC. It yields the protein CASRSDRYNEQFF. The chain joins TRBV6-5 to TRBJ2-1; 7 nucleotides agree with TRBD1. Per germline, CDR1 MNHEY and CDR2 SVGAGI. With V trimmed by 6 bases and J by 4 bases, 3 bases remained unmatched. The CDR3 consists of 13 residues.

This clone appeared a single time. The rearrangement uses TRBV7-8 and TRBJ1-3; 7 positions agree with TRBD1. Unmatched junction bases numbered 12, after V lost 4 bases and J lost 6 bases. The CDR3 sequence is 16 residues long. The germline gives CDR1 SGHVS, CDR2 FQNEAQ. The CDR3 is CASSSATRTGLNTIYF. The CDR3 bases are TGTGCCAGCAGCTCTGCTACCCGGACAGGCTTAAACACCATATATTTT.

The chain uses TRBV9 and TRBJ2-2, with 14 nucleotides matching TRBD2. Germline CDR1 and CDR2: SGDLS and YYNGEE. The CDR3 totals 16 residues. With V trimmed by 4 bases and J by 7 bases, 6 bases remained unmatched. CDR3 amino acids: CASSSRLAGGFGELFF. The CDR3, as DNA: TGTGCCAGCAGCTCCAGACTAGCGGGAGGGTTCGGGGAGCTGTTTTTT.

The chain links TRBV4-1 to TRBJ1-1; 7 positions match TRBD1. The CDR3 extends over 12 amino acids. With 8 bases clipped from V and 2 bases from J, the junction kept 2 bases outside the gene matches. In germline, CDR1 is MGHRA, CDR2 YSYEKL. The CDR3 sequence: CASGDSNTEAFF. The CDR3 DNA follows: TGCGCCAGCGGGGACAGCAACACTGAAGCTTTCTTT.